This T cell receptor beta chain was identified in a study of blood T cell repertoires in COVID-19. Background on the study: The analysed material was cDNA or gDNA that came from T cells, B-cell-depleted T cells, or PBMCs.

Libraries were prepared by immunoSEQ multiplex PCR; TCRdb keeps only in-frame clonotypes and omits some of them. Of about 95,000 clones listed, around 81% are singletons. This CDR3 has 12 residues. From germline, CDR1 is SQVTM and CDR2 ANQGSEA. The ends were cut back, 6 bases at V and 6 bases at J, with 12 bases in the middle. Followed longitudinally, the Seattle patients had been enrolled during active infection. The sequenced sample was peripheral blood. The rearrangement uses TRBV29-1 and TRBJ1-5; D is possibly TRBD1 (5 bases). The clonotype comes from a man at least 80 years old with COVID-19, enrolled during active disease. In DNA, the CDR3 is TGCAGCGTGACAGTAACAGGTCAGCCCCAGCATTTT. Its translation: CSVTVTGQPQHF.